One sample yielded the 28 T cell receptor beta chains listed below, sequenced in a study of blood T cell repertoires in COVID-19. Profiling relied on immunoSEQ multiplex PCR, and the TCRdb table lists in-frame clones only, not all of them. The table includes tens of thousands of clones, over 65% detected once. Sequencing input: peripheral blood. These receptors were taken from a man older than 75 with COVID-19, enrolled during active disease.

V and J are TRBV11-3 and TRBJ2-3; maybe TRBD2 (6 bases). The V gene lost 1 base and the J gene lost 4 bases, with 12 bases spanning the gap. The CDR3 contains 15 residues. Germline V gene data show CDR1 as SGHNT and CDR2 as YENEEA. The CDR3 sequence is CASSLGGSGSDTQYF. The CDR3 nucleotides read TGTGCCAGCAGCTTAGGAGGGAGCGGGTCAGATACGCAGTATTTT.

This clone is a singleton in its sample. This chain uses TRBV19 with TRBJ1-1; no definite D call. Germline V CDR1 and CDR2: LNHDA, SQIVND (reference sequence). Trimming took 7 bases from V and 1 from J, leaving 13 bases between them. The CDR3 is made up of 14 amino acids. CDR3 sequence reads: CASTSDQENTEAFF. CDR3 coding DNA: TGTGCCAGTACCTCTGACCAGGAGAACACTGAAGCTTTCTTT. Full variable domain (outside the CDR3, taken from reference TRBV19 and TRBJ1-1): DGGITQSPKYLFRKEGQNVTLSCEQNLNHDAMYWYRQDPGQGLRLIYYSQIVNDFQKGDIAEGYSVSREKKESFPLTVTSAQKNPTAFYLCASTSDQENTEAFFGQGTRLTVV.

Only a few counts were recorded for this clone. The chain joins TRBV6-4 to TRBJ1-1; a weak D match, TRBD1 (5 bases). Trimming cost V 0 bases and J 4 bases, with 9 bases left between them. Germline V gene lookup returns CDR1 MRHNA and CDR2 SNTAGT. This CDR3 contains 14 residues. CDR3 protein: CASSDSGGATEAFF. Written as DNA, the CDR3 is TGTGCCAGCAGTGACTCCGGAGGGGCCACTGAAGCTTTCTTT.

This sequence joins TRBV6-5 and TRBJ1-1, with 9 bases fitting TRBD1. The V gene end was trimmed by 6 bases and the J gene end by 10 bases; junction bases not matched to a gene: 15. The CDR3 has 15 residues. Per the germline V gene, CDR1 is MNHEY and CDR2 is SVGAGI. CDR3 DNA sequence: TGTGCCAGCAGCCGGCCGGACGGGTTACAGGGGGCAGCTTTCTTT. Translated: CASSRPDGLQGAAFF.

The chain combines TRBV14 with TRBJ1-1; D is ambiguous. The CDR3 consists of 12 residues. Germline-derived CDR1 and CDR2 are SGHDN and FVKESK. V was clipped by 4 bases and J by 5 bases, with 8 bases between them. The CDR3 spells CASSRGWTEAFF. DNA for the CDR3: TGTGCCAGCAGCCGCGGTTGGACTGAAGCTTTCTTT.

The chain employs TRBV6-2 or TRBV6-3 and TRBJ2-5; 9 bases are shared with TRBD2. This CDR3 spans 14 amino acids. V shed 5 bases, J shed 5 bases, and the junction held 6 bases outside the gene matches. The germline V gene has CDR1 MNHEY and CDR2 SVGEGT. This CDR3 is CASSARGGLETQYF. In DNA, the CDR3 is TGTGCCAGCAGTGCGCGGGGGGGCCTGGAGACCCAGTACTTC.

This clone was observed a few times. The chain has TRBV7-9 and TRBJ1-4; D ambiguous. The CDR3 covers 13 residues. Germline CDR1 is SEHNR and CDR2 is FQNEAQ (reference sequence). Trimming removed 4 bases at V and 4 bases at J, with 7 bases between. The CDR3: CASSSGFNEKLFF. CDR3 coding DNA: TGTGCCAGCAGCTCCGGTTTTAATGAAAAACTGTTTTTT.

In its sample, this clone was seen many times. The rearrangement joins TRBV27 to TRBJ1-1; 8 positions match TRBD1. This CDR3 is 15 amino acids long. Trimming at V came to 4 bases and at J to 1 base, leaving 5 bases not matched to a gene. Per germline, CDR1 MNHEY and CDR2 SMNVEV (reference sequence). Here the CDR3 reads CASSSGQGGNTEAFF. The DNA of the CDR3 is TGTGCCAGCAGTTCTGGACAGGGTGGGAACACTGAAGCTTTCTTT.

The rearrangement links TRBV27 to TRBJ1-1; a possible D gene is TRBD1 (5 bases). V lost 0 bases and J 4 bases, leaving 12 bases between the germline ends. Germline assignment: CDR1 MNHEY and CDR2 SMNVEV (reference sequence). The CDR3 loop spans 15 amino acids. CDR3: CASSLSGPGGTEAFF. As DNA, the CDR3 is TGTGCCAGCAGTTTATCCGGACCGGGGGGCACTGAAGCTTTCTTT.

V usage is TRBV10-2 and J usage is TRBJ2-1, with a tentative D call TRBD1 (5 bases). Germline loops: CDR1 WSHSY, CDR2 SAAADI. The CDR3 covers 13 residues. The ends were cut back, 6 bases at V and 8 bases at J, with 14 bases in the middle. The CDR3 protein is CASSPAGIDEQFF. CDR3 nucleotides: TGCGCCAGCAGCCCCGCAGGGATCGATGAGCAGTTCTTC.

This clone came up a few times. CDR3 sequence: CASSQGLEYNEQFF. The CDR3 nucleotides are TGCGCCAGCAGCCAAGGACTGGAATACAATGAGCAGTTCTTC. V gene TRBV4-3 combines with J gene TRBJ2-1; D uncertain. The CDR3 totals 14 residues. V was pared by 1 base and J by 4 bases, with 8 bases between. Germline V gives CDR1 LGHNA, CDR2 YSLEER.

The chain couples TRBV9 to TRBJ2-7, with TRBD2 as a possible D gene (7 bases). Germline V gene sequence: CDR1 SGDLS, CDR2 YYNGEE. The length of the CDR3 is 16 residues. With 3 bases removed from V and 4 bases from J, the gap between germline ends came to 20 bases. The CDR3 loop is CASSAGWGGSNYEQYF. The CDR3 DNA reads TGTGCCAGCAGCGCCGGTTGGGGGGGCTCTAATTACGAGCAGTACTTC.

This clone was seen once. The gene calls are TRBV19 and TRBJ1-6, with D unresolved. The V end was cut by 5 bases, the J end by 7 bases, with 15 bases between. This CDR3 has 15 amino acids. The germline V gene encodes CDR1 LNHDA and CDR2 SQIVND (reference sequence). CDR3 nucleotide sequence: TGTGCCAGTAGTCCACTAATGACGGGGAATTCACCCCTCCACTTT. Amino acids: CASSPLMTGNSPLHF.

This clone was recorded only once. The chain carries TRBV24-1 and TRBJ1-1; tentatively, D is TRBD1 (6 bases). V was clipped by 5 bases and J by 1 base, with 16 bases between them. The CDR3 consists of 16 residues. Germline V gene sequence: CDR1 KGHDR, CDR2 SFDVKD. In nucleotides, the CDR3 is TGTGCCACCAGTGGTGGGGGGGGCAGCCGGAACACTGAAGCTTTCTTT. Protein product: CATSGGGGSRNTEAFF.

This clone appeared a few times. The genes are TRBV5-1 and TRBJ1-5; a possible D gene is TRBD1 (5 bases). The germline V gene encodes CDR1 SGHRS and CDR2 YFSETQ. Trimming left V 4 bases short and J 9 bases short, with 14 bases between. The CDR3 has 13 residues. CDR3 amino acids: CASSGGSGTPQHF. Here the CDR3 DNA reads TGCGCCAGCAGCGGGGGGAGTGGGACGCCCCAGCATTTT. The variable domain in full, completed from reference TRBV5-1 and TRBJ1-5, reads KAGVTQTPRYLIKTRGQQVTLSCSPISGHRSVSWYQQTPGQGLQFLFEYFSETQRNKGNFPGRFSGRQFSNSRSEMNVSTLELGDSALYLCASSGGSGTPQHFGDGTRLSIL.

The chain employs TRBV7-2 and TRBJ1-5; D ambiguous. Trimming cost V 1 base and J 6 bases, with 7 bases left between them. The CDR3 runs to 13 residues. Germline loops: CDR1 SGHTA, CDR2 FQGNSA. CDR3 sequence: CASSLVRTQPQHF. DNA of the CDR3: TGTGCCAGCAGCTTAGTCAGAACTCAGCCCCAGCATTTT.

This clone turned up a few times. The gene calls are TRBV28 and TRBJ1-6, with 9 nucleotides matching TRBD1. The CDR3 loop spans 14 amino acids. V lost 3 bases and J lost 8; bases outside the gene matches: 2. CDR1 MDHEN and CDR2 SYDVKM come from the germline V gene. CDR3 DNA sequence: TGTGCCAGCAGTTTGGGACAGGGTCATTCACCCCTCCACTTT. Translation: CASSLGQGHSPLHF.

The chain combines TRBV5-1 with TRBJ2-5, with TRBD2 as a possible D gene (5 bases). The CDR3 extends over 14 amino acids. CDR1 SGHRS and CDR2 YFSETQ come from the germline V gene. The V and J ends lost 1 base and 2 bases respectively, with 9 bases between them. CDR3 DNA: TGCGCCAGCAGCTTGCTGGACTGGCAAGAGACCCAGTACTTC. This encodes CASSLLDWQETQYF.

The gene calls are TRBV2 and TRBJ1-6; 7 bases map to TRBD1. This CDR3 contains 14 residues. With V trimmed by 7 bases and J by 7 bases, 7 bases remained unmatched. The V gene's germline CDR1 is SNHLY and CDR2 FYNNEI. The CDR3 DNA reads TGTGCCAGCACAGAGACAGGGCGGAATTCACCCCTCCACTTT. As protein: CASTETGRNSPLHF.

The CDR3: CASSLGGGSYEQYF. The CDR3 DNA reads TGCGCCAGCAGCTTGGGGGGAGGCTCCTACGAGCAGTACTTC. The gene calls are TRBV5-1 and TRBJ2-7; the D gene is possibly TRBD2 (6 bases). The CDR3 loop spans 14 amino acids. Trimming cost V 0 bases and J 0 bases, with 7 bases left between them. Germline V gives CDR1 SGHRS, CDR2 YFSETQ. The full variable domain, in which reference TRBV5-1 and TRBJ2-7 provide the parts outside the CDR3, is KAGVTQTPRYLIKTRGQQVTLSCSPISGHRSVSWYQQTPGQGLQFLFEYFSETQRNKGNFPGRFSGRQFSNSRSEMNVSTLELGDSALYLCASSLGGGSYEQYFGPGTRLTVT.

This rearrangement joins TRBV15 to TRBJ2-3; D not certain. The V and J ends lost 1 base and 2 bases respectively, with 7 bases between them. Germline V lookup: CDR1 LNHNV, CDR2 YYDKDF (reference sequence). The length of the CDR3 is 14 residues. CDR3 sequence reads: CATSRGGTTDTQYF. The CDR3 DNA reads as TGTGCCACCAGCAGAGGAGGTACCACAGATACGCAGTATTTT.

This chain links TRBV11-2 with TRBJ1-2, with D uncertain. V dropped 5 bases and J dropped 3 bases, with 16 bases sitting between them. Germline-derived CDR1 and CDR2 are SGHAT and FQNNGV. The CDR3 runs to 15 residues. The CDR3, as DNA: TGTGCCAGCAGCCCCCGGGGAGGAAGCGACTATGGCTACACCTTC. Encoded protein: CASSPRGGSDYGYTF.

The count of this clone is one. The CDR3 nucleotides are TGTGCCAGCACCCCGGGACACCAACTCTATGGCTACACCTTC. Amino acid sequence: CASTPGHQLYGYTF. The chain carries TRBV11-2 and TRBJ1-2; D might be TRBD1 (6 bases). Germline V gene data show CDR1 as SGHAT and CDR2 as FQNNGV. V was cut by 7 bases and J by 4 bases, with 16 bases left in between. The CDR3 is 14 residues long.

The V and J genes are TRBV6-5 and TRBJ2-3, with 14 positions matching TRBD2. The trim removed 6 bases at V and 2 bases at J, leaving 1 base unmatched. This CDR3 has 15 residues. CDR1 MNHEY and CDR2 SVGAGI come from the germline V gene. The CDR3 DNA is TGTGCCAGCAGGACTAGCGGGGGGGCCACAGATACGCAGTATTTT. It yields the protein CASRTSGGATDTQYF.

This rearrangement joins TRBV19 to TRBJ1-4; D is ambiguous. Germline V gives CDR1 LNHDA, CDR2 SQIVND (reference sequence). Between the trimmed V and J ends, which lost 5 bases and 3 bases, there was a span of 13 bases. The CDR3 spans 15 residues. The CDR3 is CASSPITVPNEKLFF. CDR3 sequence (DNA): TGTGCCAGTAGTCCTATCACGGTCCCTAATGAAAAACTGTTTTTT.

This chain's CDR3 is CASSSQGGSAINSPLHF. CDR3 bases: TGTGCCAGCAGCTCGCAGGGAGGGTCCGCTATTAATTCACCCCTCCACTTT. The chain joins TRBV7-9 to TRBJ1-6; TRBD1 might be the D (5 bases). The CDR3 totals 17 residues. Germline CDR1 SEHNR, CDR2 FQNEAQ (reference sequence). Trimming cost V 4 bases and J 6 bases, with 19 bases left between them.

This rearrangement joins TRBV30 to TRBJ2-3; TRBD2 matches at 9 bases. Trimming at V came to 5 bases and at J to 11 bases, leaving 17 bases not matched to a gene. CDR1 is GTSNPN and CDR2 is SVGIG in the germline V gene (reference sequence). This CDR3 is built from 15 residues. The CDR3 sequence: CAWGYGGGGAQGQYF. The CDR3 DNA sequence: TGTGCCTGGGGCTACGGGGGCGGGGGGGCTCAAGGGCAGTATTTT.

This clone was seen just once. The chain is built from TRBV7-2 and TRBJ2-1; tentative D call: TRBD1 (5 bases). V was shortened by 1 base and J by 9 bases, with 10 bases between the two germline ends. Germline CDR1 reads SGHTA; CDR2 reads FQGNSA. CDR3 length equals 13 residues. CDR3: CASSLGGFGEQFF. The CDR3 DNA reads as TGTGCCAGCAGCTTAGGGGGCTTCGGTGAGCAGTTCTTC. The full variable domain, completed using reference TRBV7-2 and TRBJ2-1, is GAGVSQSPSNKVTEKGKDVELRCDPISGHTALYWYRQSLGQGLEFLIYFQGNSAPDKSGLPSDRFSAERTGGSVSTLTIQRTQQEDSAVYLCASSLGGFGEQFFGPGTRLTVL.